This T cell receptor beta chain appears in the sequencing data of a study of blood T cell repertoires in COVID-19. On the study more broadly: In each case, the material was cDNA or gDNA derived from T cells, B-cell-depleted T cells, or PBMCs.

Authors' processing steps: Counts of nucleated cells, estimated from reference gene primer amplification, were obtained. Repertoires were generated with immunoSEQ multiplex PCR, while TCRdb's copy carries only in-frame clones and drops some. V, J and clone size were drawn from that table, and D and trimming were deduced from the DNA. The data show nearly 250,000 clones, with 75% to 85% seen just once and about 9.1% held by the top ten. The CDR3 has 16 amino acids. The junction had 10 bases not matched to a gene; V was cut back by 5 bases and J by 5 bases. Germline lookup yields CDR1 SGHTA and CDR2 FQGNSA.

This clonotype was obtained from a woman aged 50 to 60 with acute COVID-19. This chain joins TRBV7-2 and TRBJ2-7; 12 bases align to TRBD2. Material: PBMCs or T cells enriched from blood (not recorded which). The CDR3 nucleotides are TGTGCCAGCAGCCGGACTAGCGGGGCCGCAGGGGACGAGCAGTACTTC. It translates to CASSRTSGAAGDEQYF.